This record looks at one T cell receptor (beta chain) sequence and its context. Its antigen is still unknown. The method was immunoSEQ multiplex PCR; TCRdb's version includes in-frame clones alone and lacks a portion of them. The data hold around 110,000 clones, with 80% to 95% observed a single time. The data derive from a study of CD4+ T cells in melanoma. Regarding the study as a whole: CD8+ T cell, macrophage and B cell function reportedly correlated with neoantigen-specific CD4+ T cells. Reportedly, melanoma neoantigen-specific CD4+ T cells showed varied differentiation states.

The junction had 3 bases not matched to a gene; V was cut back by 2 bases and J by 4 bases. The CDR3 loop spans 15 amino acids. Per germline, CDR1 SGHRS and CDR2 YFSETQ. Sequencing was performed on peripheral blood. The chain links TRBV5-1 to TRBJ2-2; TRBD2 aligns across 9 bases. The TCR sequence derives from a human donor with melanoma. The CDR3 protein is CASSLAGGFTGELFF. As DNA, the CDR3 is TGCGCCAGCAGCTTAGCGGGGGGCTTCACCGGGGAGCTGTTTTTT.